Listed here are 26 T cell receptor beta chains from one sample, sequenced in a study of T cells in Graves' hyperthyroidism and ophthalmopathy. From RNA transcripts, TCR beta CDR3 regions were amplified. HTBI primers were used for first-round RT-PCR of the TCR CDR3. Each CDR3 protein gets one entry after TCRdb re-called the multiplex PCR reads with MiXCR. This sample carries hundreds of thousands of distinct CDR3 sequences, roughly 20% of them seen once, and the ten largest clones take about a sixth. The specimen was blood. The receptor set was obtained from a woman between 50 and 59 years old with Graves' hyperthyroidism that later progressed to Graves' ophthalmopathy.

A single count supports this clonotype. The rearrangement uses TRBV6-1 and TRBJ2-5, with a tentative D call TRBD1 (6 bases). The CDR3 consists of 15 residues. The germline V gene encodes CDR1 MNHNS and CDR2 SASEGT. The V end lost 6 bases, the J end lost 4 bases, and 18 bases lay between the germline ends. The CDR3 region is CASRPKGVWGETQYF. The CDR3 coding sequence is TGTGCCAGCAGGCCAAAGGGGGTTTGGGGAGAGACCCAGTACTTC.

The CDR3 coding sequence is TGTGCCAGCAGAGGGAGGGTGGCCAGGGCCCAGTACTTC. Translating it yields CASRGRVARAQYF. The chain carries TRBV6-1 and TRBJ2-5, with TRBD2 matching over 7 bases. Germline V lookup: CDR1 MNHNS, CDR2 SASEGT. This CDR3 is 13 amino acids long. V dropped 6 bases and J dropped 9; count of bases not matched to a gene: 10.

Points on this clonotype: A read error is possible here, since a much larger clone lies one base away. V and J are TRBV7-8 and TRBJ1-6; D not resolved. Germline CDR1 SGHVS, CDR2 FQNEAQ. V was trimmed by 6 bases and J by 9 bases, leaving 21 bases between them. There are 16 residues in the CDR3. This chain's CDR3 is CASRYGLLEGGSPLHF. CDR3 nucleotides: TGTGCCAGCAGATACGGACTATTAGAAGGCGGTTCACCCCTCCACTTT. The full variable domain, its missing parts supplied by reference TRBV7-8 and TRBJ1-6, is GAGVSQSPRYKVAKRGQDVALRCDPISGHVSLFWYQQALGQGPEFLTYFQNEAQLDKSGLPSDRFFAERPEGSVSTLKIQRTQQEDSAVYLCASRYGLLEGGSPLHFGNGTRLTVT.

V usage is TRBV20-1 and J usage is TRBJ1-1; TRBD1 is a possible D gene (5 bases). V lost 0 bases to trimming and J lost 3 bases, with 17 bases between them. The CDR3 has 16 amino acids. The germline V gene has CDR1 DFQATT and CDR2 SNEGSKA (reference sequence). The CDR3 bases are TGCAGTGCTAGAGATCTGCGAAAGCGGGGGGACACTGAAGCTTTCTTT. Its translation: CSARDLRKRGDTEAFF.

This clonotype appeared once. A much larger clone differs by one base, so this may be a read error. The gene calls are TRBV27 and TRBJ2-3; TRBD1 is a possible D gene (6 bases). There are 17 residues in the CDR3. V was clipped by 6 bases and J by 0 bases, with 19 bases between them. Germline CDR1 reads MNHEY; CDR2 reads SMNVEV (reference sequence). Here the CDR3 DNA reads TGTGCCAGCAGCTTCTACGTGGGGGCTGCTAGCACAGATACGCAGTATTTT. It encodes CASSFYVGAASTDTQYF.

This clonotype was counted at least ten times. The chain employs TRBV11-2 and TRBJ1-1, with TRBD1 matching over 8 bases. Germline V gene data show CDR1 as SGHAT and CDR2 as FQNNGV. Trimming at V came to 2 bases and at J to 5 bases, leaving 7 bases not matched to a gene. This CDR3 has 15 residues. Here the CDR3 reads CASSLRQGRRTEAFF. As DNA, the CDR3 is TGTGCCAGCAGCTTACGACAGGGGCGAAGGACTGAAGCTTTCTTT.

The chain combines TRBV12-3 or TRBV12-4 with TRBJ1-6, with 8 bases identical to TRBD1. J gave up 7 bases and V 6 bases, and 8 bases lay outside the gene matches. The CDR3 is 15 residues long. The CDR3 coding sequence is TGTGCCAGCAGCCCGGACAGGGCCTCCAATTCACCCCTCCACTTT. Translating gives CASSPDRASNSPLHF.

This clonotype was detected a few times. This chain connects TRBV3-1 to TRBJ2-1, with 9 bases matching TRBD2. V was clipped by 2 bases and J by 5 bases; unmatched bases: 10. The CDR3 consists of 17 residues. CDR1 LGHDT and CDR2 YNNKEL come from the germline V gene (reference sequence). The CDR3 sequence is CASSQYAGGGADNEQFF. CDR3 bases: TGTGCCAGCAGCCAATATGCCGGCGGGGGGGCTGACAATGAGCAGTTCTTC.

This clonotype was seen a few times. The rearrangement links TRBV7-9 to TRBJ1-1; D not resolved. The length of the CDR3 is 14 residues. Trimming pared 8 bases from V and 0 bases from J, leaving 13 bases between. Per germline, CDR1 SEHNR and CDR2 FQNEAQ (reference sequence). Here the CDR3 reads CASRTDAVNTEAFF. DNA for the CDR3: TGTGCCAGCCGAACGGACGCGGTGAACACTGAAGCTTTCTTT.

This clonotype was counted a few times. The rearrangement links TRBV9 to TRBJ1-2, with D maybe TRBD1 (5 bases). V shed 4 bases and J shed 4 bases, with 23 bases lying between them. CDR1 and CDR2 from the germline V gene are SGDLS and YYNGEE. The CDR3 runs 17 residues. CDR3 amino acids: CASSPQRSGAMGYGYTF. CDR3 coding DNA: TGTGCCAGCAGCCCCCAACGTAGTGGGGCTATGGGCTATGGCTACACCTTC.

V and J are TRBV9 and TRBJ2-5; TRBD2 agrees at 12 bases. This CDR3 region has 16 residues. Trimming removed 2 bases from V and 5 bases from J; junction bases left unmatched: 7. The germline CDR1 and CDR2 sequences are SGDLS and YYNGEE. The CDR3 protein is CASSVSSGGAWETQYF. The CDR3 nucleotides are TGTGCCAGCAGCGTCTCTAGCGGGGGGGCCTGGGAGACCCAGTACTTC.

This clonotype was detected only a few times. The V call is TRBV7-2, the J call TRBJ2-2; D may correspond to TRBD1 or TRBD2 (5 bases each). Germline V CDR1 and CDR2: SGHTA, FQGNSA. V was clipped by 5 bases and J by 2 bases, with 12 bases between them. The CDR3 loop spans 15 amino acids. The CDR3 loop is CASSPVRGNTGELFF. As DNA, the CDR3 is TGTGCCAGCAGCCCCGTGAGGGGTAACACCGGGGAGCTGTTTTTT.

This clonotype was counted at least ten times. The rearrangement uses TRBV20-1 and TRBJ2-7; possibly TRBD1 for D (6 bases). The CDR3 has 13 residues. The germline CDR1 and CDR2 sequences are DFQATT and SNEGSKA (reference sequence). Between the trimmed V and J ends, which lost 6 bases and 5 bases, there was a span of 17 bases. CDR3 nucleotides: TGCAGTGCGGCACGTTCAGGGGTCAACGAGCAGTACTTC. Translated, it gives CSAARSGVNEQYF.

This chain connects TRBV20-1 to TRBJ2-3, with D perhaps given as TRBD1 or TRBD2 (5 bases each). This CDR3 is built from 13 residues. CDR1 is DFQATT and CDR2 is SNEGSKA in the germline V gene (reference sequence). The V and J ends lost 3 bases and 4 bases respectively, with 11 bases between them. For the CDR3, the DNA is TGCAGTGCTAGGTCTGGGACCTCAGATACGCAGTATTTT. It encodes CSARSGTSDTQYF.

Only a few counts were recorded for this clonotype. The chain is built from TRBV19 and TRBJ1-5; D perhaps matches TRBD1 (5 bases). The V end was cut by 8 bases, the J end by 1 base, with 15 bases between. From germline, CDR1 is LNHDA and CDR2 SQIVND (reference sequence). This CDR3 spans 15 amino acids. The CDR3: CASSQGFGSNQPQHF. The CDR3, as DNA: TGTGCCAGTTCCCAGGGTTTCGGGAGCAATCAGCCCCAGCATTTT.

The table lists this clonotype with many counts. V usage is TRBV12-3 or TRBV12-4 and J usage is TRBJ1-6; D perhaps matches TRBD1 (5 bases). This CDR3 is built from 14 residues. The V end lost 3 bases, the J end lost 4 bases, and 7 bases lay between the germline ends. The CDR3 DNA sequence: TGTGCCAGCAGTTTGGGACTGTATAATTCACCCCTCCACTTT. Its protein product is CASSLGLYNSPLHF.

This clonotype was detected only a few times. This chain joins TRBV7-9 and TRBJ2-7; unclear D gene. CDR3 length equals 14 residues. The germline gives CDR1 SEHNR, CDR2 FQNEAQ (reference sequence). V was shortened by 1 base and J by 2 bases, with 9 bases between the two germline ends. The CDR3 region is CASSLVNSAYEQYF. DNA of the CDR3: TGTGCCAGCAGCTTAGTGAACTCAGCCTACGAGCAGTACTTC. The full variable domain, its missing parts supplied by reference TRBV7-9 and TRBJ2-7, is DTGVSQNPRHKITKRGQNVTFRCDPISEHNRLYWYRQTLGQGPEFLTYFQNEAQLEKSRLLSDRFSAERPKGSFSTLEIQRTEQGDSAMYLCASSLVNSAYEQYFGPGTRLTVT.

This clonotype was recorded at least ten times. The rearrangement uses TRBV5-1 and TRBJ2-7, with D tentatively TRBD1 (5 bases). V dropped 0 bases and J dropped 3 bases, with 19 bases sitting between them. The CDR3 runs to 17 residues. CDR1 is SGHRS and CDR2 is YFSETQ in the germline V gene. The CDR3 region has the DNA TGCGCCAGCAGCTTGGCCGGAGACAGACGTGGCGACTACGAGCAGTACTTC. Encoded protein: CASSLAGDRRGDYEQYF. The complete variable domain, with remaining parts taken from reference TRBV5-1 and TRBJ2-7, reads KAGVTQTPRYLIKTRGQQVTLSCSPISGHRSVSWYQQTPGQGLQFLFEYFSETQRNKGNFPGRFSGRQFSNSRSEMNVSTLELGDSALYLCASSLAGDRRGDYEQYFGPGTRLTVT.

In its sample, this clonotype was seen many times. The V and J genes are TRBV18 and TRBJ2-7, with D possibly TRBD1 on 5 matching bases. V dropped 1 base and J dropped 3 bases, with 13 bases sitting between them. The CDR3 sequence is 15 residues long. The germline gives CDR1 KGHSH, CDR2 LQKENI. Here the CDR3 DNA reads TGTGCCAGCTCACCACGTGGGGCAGTCGGCTACGAGCAGTACTTC. Amino acids: CASSPRGAVGYEQYF.

The chain uses TRBV19 and TRBJ2-1; the match to TRBD2 covers 12 bases. Trimming removed 3 bases from V and 10 bases from J; junction bases left unmatched: 7. Per the germline V gene, CDR1 is LNHDA and CDR2 is SQIVND (reference sequence). The CDR3 contains 15 residues. CDR3 sequence (DNA): TGTGCCAGTAGTATTTCTAGCGGGGGGGCAGGGGAGCAGTTCTTC. It codes for CASSISSGGAGEQFF.

This chain connects TRBV12-3 or TRBV12-4 to TRBJ1-5; 9 positions match TRBD1. With V trimmed by 5 bases and J by 2 bases, 13 bases remained unmatched. CDR3 length: 18 amino acids. The CDR3 spells CASSHAGTGIWGNQPQHF. The CDR3 DNA sequence: TGTGCCAGCAGTCATGCCGGGACAGGGATCTGGGGCAATCAGCCCCAGCATTTT.

There are a few counts of this clonotype. J is TRBJ1-3 and V is TRBV20-1; unclear D gene. Trimming stripped 6 bases from V and 4 bases from J, with 13 bases between. Looked up from germline, CDR1 is DFQATT and CDR2 is SNEGSKA (reference sequence). There are 13 residues in the CDR3. CDR3 sequence (DNA): TGCAGTGCCATAGAGGGATCCGGAAACACCATATATTTT. Protein sequence: CSAIEGSGNTIYF.

This clonotype was seen ten or more times. The chain uses TRBV6-5 and TRBJ2-3; 9 bases align to TRBD1. Per the germline V gene, CDR1 is MNHEY and CDR2 is SVGAGI. V trimming: 2 bases; J trimming: 9 bases; junction bases outside the gene matches: 12. CDR3 length: 16 amino acids. CDR3 nucleotides: TGTGCCAGCAGTTACGAACCGGGACAGGGAATCGTAACGCAGTATTTT. It encodes CASSYEPGQGIVTQYF.

This clonotype has at least ten counts. The chain links TRBV12-3 or TRBV12-4 to TRBJ1-2; D uncertain. The CDR3 is made up of 13 amino acids. With 3 bases removed from V and 6 bases from J, the gap between germline ends came to 11 bases. The CDR3 region is CASSFSRLDGYTF. The CDR3 DNA reads as TGTGCCAGCAGTTTCAGCAGGTTGGATGGCTACACCTTC.

This clonotype has a count of ten or more. V gene TRBV20-1 combines with J gene TRBJ1-1; D uncertain. The germline V gene has CDR1 DFQATT and CDR2 SNEGSKA (reference sequence). This CDR3 region has 13 residues. V dropped 2 bases and J dropped 5 bases, with 12 bases sitting between them. DNA of the CDR3: TGCAGTGCTAGATGGAGGGTCCGGACTGAAGCTTTCTTT. Its translation is CSARWRVRTEAFF.

This clonotype has just a few counts. The rearrangement links TRBV5-5 to TRBJ1-3; 7 bases fit TRBD1. Germline V CDR1 and CDR2: SGHKS, YYEKEE (reference sequence). This CDR3 is 16 amino acids long. V lost 4 bases to trimming and J lost 2 bases; unmatched junction nucleotides: 9. DNA for the CDR3: TGTGCCAGCAGCAAACGTACAGGGGATACTGGAAACACCATATATTTT. This translates into CASSKRTGDTGNTIYF.